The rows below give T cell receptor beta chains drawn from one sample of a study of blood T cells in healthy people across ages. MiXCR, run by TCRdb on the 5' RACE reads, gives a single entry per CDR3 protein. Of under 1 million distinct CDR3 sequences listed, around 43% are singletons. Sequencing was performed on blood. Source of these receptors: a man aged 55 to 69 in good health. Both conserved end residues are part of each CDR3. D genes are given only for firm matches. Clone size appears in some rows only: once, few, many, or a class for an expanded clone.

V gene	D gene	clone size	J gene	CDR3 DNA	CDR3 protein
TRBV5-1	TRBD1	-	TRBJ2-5	TGCGCCAGCAGCCCCCCGGGACAGTCTAGGGAGACCCAGTACTTC	CASSPPGQSRETQYF
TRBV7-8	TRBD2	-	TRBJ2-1	TGTGCCAGCAGCATAGCATCCGGGACTAGCAGTCTTAATGAGCAGTTCTTC	CASSIASGTSSLNEQFF
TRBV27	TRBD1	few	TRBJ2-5	TGTGCCAGCAGTCCGAGGGGGCTGGGAGAGACCCAGTACTTC	CASSPRGLGETQYF
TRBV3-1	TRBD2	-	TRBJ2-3	TGTGCCAGCAGCTTGGGAGGGAAGGGAACAGATACGCAGTATTTT	CASSLGGKGTDTQYF
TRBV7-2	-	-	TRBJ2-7	TGTGCCAGCAGTCTCATGGGGCAGATATCCTACGAGCAGTACTTC	CASSLMGQISYEQYF
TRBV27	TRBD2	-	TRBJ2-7	TGTGCCAGCAGTTTAATGGGTAGCGGGGGGGCCTACGAGCAGTACTTC	CASSLMGSGGAYEQYF
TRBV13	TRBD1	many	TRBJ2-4	TGTGCCAGCAGCTTACGGACAGGCCTAGCCAAAAACATTCAGTACTTC	CASSLRTGLAKNIQYF
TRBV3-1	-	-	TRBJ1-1	TGTGCCAGCAGCTACCGGGCACTGAACACTGAAGCTTTCTTT	CASSYRALNTEAFF
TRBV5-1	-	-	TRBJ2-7	TGCGCCAGCAGCTTGCAAGGTAGATACGAGCAGTACTTC	CASSLQGRYEQYF
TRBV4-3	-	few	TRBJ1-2	TGCGCCAGCAGCCAAGGAACGCAACAGGGCTTTATACATGGGGGCTACACCTTC	CASSQGTQQGFIHGGYTF